These T cell receptor beta chains were read from a single sample in a study of shared clonotypes between healthy human individuals. The method was immunoSEQ multiplex PCR; TCRdb's version includes in-frame clones alone and lacks a portion of them. The repertoire holds about 2.1 million clones, with approximately 92% as singletons. What was sequenced was naive CD8+ T cells from PBMCs. The receptors were gathered from a man younger than 30 in good health. Some clones in this sample may be carry-over from other donors' samples. CDR3s include the opening cysteine and the closing phenylalanine or tryptophan. D genes are given only for firm matches.

V	J	D	CDR3
TRBV30	TRBJ2-1	TRBD2	CARTGTSSHNEQFF
TRBV28	TRBJ2-7	TRBD1	CASGWLGDRGKDEQYF
TRBV9	TRBJ1-5	.	CASSVRADQPQHF
TRBV9	TRBJ2-2	TRBD2	CASSGRAGGSSNTGELFF
TRBV19	TRBJ2-1	TRBD1	CASSITGGSYNEQFF
TRBV6-6	TRBJ2-7	TRBD2	CASSYSPPGGRDEQYF
TRBV4-1	TRBJ2-7	.	CASSQRGRGSYEQYF
TRBV4-3	TRBJ2-3	.	CASSQEREAPTQYF
TRBV28	TRBJ2-1	TRBD2	CASSLGPTSGIIDEQFF
TRBV28	TRBJ2-1	.	CASSHGATEQFF
TRBV7-9	TRBJ1-5	TRBD1	CASSLPWTGFEQPQHF
TRBV4-1	TRBJ2-7	.	CASSRDRSDYEQYF
TRBV7-2	TRBJ1-2	TRBD1	CASSLVGQGWHGYTF
TRBV27	TRBJ1-2	TRBD1	CASSLKVWDRVDGYTF
TRBV5-1	TRBJ1-5	.	CASSPSGALGQPQHF
TRBV7-3	TRBJ2-2	TRBD1	CASRDRDTGELFF
TRBV30	TRBJ2-4	.	CAWSELEGIQYF
TRBV4-1	TRBJ2-2	TRBD2	CASSQFIGRANGGELFF
TRBV9	TRBJ2-1	.	CASSVDLARSYNEQFF
TRBV6-5	TRBJ2-7	.	CASSYSISQTSYEQYF
TRBV5-4	TRBJ1-4	.	CASSYTGLDNEKLFF
TRBV7-2	TRBJ2-1	.	CASRRGLSLSQYNEQFF
TRBV2	TRBJ2-1	TRBD2	CASSPGGGQFF
TRBV7-2	TRBJ2-5	.	CASSLDPGVGETQYF
TRBV30	TRBJ1-1	TRBD1	CAWRGLLGQKSNTEAFF
TRBV7-9	TRBJ2-3	TRBD2	CASSTYALAGGPGGTQYF
TRBV28	TRBJ2-1	TRBD2	CASSSSGEQFF
TRBV27	TRBJ2-7	TRBD1	CASTPGQGTAVYEQYF
TRBV27	TRBJ1-1	TRBD1	CASKPGQGATTEAFF
TRBV4-3	TRBJ2-3	.	CASSQVWRGTDTQYF
TRBV19	TRBJ2-1	TRBD2	CASSISGISYNEQFF
TRBV27	TRBJ1-1	.	CASSFGQGVFEAFF
TRBV30	TRBJ2-2	.	CAWAPGNTGELFF
TRBV28	TRBJ2-1	.	CASQRGGDGYNEQFF
TRBV6-5	TRBJ1-1	.	CASRSPHAGTEAFF
TRBV27	TRBJ2-5	.	CASSPGQQVGTQYF
TRBV10-3	TRBJ2-2	.	CAIRGGNTGELFF
TRBV9	TRBJ1-1	.	CASSVAGWGTEAFF
TRBV7-2	TRBJ2-7	TRBD2	CASSLAVGLAGAYEQYF
TRBV2	TRBJ2-1	TRBD1	CAILQMTGSSYNEQFF
TRBV6-1	TRBJ2-7	TRBD1	CASTQDRLPEQYF
TRBV5-1	TRBJ1-1	.	CASSPTMLRKNTEAFF
TRBV2	TRBJ2-1	.	CASSELATQTVNEQFF
TRBV9	TRBJ2-5	.	CASSRGGSQETQYF
TRBV7-9	TRBJ2-1	TRBD2	CASSQTGLAAYNEQFF
TRBV11-3	TRBJ2-1	.	CASSNQEGPYNEQFF
TRBV18	TRBJ1-2	.	CASSSGATITYGYTF
TRBV4-3	TRBJ2-2	.	CASSQDRGPLWELFF
TRBV6-5	TRBJ1-1	.	CASSYSVTTGAIF
TRBV7-6	TRBJ2-2	TRBD1	CAIRTGDGELFF
TRBV9	TRBJ1-1	.	CASSVGSAGARTEAFF
TRBV4-1	TRBJ1-6	TRBD1	CASSHQTGGTSPLHF
TRBV27	TRBJ2-5	.	CASSPRGGETQYF
TRBV9	TRBJ2-1	TRBD2	CASSPPRTSVSYNEQFF
TRBV6-5	TRBJ2-7	.	CASSYSWGSRAYEQYF
TRBV27	TRBJ2-7	TRBD1	CASSLWAGQGAHEQYF
TRBV27	TRBJ2-1	.	CASSRLYNEQFF
TRBV14	TRBJ1-2	.	CASSQVRTGLPHGYTF